A selection of T cell receptor beta chains follows, all from one sample in a study of T-cell memory formation after mild COVID-19. Each CDR3 protein is one row after TCRdb ran MiXCR on the 5' RACE reads. The sample has 35,000 to 50,000 distinct CDR3 sequences; 6% to 6.5% are singletons. The specimen sequenced was PBMCs or a T cell subset sorted from them (not recorded which). Receptors were obtained from an adult who had mild COVID-19 (a few samples of this study predate the infection). Cell type and time point are not known. CDR3s include the opening cysteine and the closing phenylalanine or tryptophan. Each record gives: D gene, V gene, clone size, J gene, CDR3 DNA, CDR3 protein. A D gene is named only where the DNA matches it firmly. Some rows have no size entry. The others give once, few or many, or a class for an expanded clone.

TRBD1	TRBV7-3	many	TRBJ2-3	TGTGCCAGCAGCTTAGGTGTCAGGGGGAACACAGATACGCAGTATTTT	CASSLGVRGNTDTQYF
.	TRBV5-1	.	TRBJ1-1	TGCGCCAGCAGCTTGGCAGGGGCAACGACTGAAGCTTTCTTT	CASSLAGATTEAFF
.	TRBV6-6	many	TRBJ2-2	TGTGCCAGCAGTCCGTTTGGTGTAAACACCGGGGAGCTGTTTTTT	CASSPFGVNTGELFF
.	TRBV12-3/TRBV12-4	many	TRBJ2-2	TGTGCCAGCAAAAGGGGGGCGGGGGAGCTGTTTTTT	CASKRGAGELFF
.	TRBV15	.	TRBJ2-2	TGTGCCACCAAGTTCTCCATTGAGGGTACCGGGGAGCTGTTTTTT	CATKFSIEGTGELFF
.	TRBV7-2	many	TRBJ1-2	TGTGCCAGCAGCTCCCTGGGGTTGAACTATGGCTACACCTTC	CASSSLGLNYGYTF
.	TRBV3-1	few	TRBJ2-1	TGTGCCAGCAGCCAAGATCCCCGGGAGCAGTTCTTC	CASSQDPREQFF
TRBD1	TRBV5-1	many	TRBJ2-7	TGCGCCAGCAGCTTGGACGGACAGGGTGTTTACGAGCAGTACTTC	CASSLDGQGVYEQYF
TRBD1	TRBV5-1	many	TRBJ2-5	TGCGCCAGCAGCTCCACAGGGGGCATGGAGACCCAGTACTTC	CASSSTGGMETQYF
TRBD1	TRBV11-2	few	TRBJ2-7	TGTGCCAGAAGCTTACAGGGACAGATAACCTACGAGCAGTACTTC	CARSLQGQITYEQYF
.	TRBV12-3/TRBV12-4	many	TRBJ1-3	TGTGCCAGCACTTTGGGGAGGACTCCTGGAAACACCATATATTTT	CASTLGRTPGNTIYF
TRBD1	TRBV7-9	.	TRBJ1-4	TGTGCCAGCCAAGGACAGGGGGGGGAAAAACTGTTTTTT	CASQGQGGEKLFF
.	TRBV11-2	many	TRBJ2-7	TGTGCCAGCAGCTTAGGAGGATCGAGGTTCGAGCAGTACTTC	CASSLGGSRFEQYF
.	TRBV20-1	many	TRBJ1-1	TGCAGTGCTAGAGATCTGGTTAACACTGAAGCTTTCTTT	CSARDLVNTEAFF
.	TRBV2	few	TRBJ2-7	TGTGCCAGCACTTTACAGGACAGTTACGAGCAGTACTTC	CASTLQDSYEQYF
.	TRBV6-6	few	TRBJ2-2	TGTGCCAGCAGTTACCGGGTATTGGGGGCCGCCGGGGAGCTGTTTTTT	CASSYRVLGAAGELFF
.	TRBV29-1	.	TRBJ1-2	TGCAGCGGCGGGACCGAATATGGCTACACCTTC	CSGGTEYGYTF
.	TRBV5-5	few	TRBJ2-3	TGTGCCAGCAGCTTGGGCGGAGGAGGGAGCACAGATACGCAGTATTTT	CASSLGGGGSTDTQYF
.	TRBV20-1	few	TRBJ1-1	TGCAGTGCTGACGGACTGGACACTGAAGCTTTCTTT	CSADGLDTEAFF
.	TRBV6-5	many	TRBJ1-1	TGTGCCAGCAGTTACCGTACACCTCGGGGGGGGCTGTTATCCCACACTGAAGCTTTCTTT	CASSYRTPRGGLLSHTEAFF
TRBD1	TRBV6-5	many	TRBJ2-3	TGTGCCAGCAAAACGGGACAGAGCACAGATACGCAGTATTTT	CASKTGQSTDTQYF
TRBD1	TRBV25-1	.	TRBJ1-2	TGTGCCAGCAGTGATCACAGGGGCTCGAACTATGGCTACACCTTC	CASSDHRGSNYGYTF
TRBD1	TRBV29-1	many	TRBJ1-5	TGCAGCGTTGCTACAGGGGGCTCGAATCAGCCCCAGCATTTT	CSVATGGSNQPQHF
TRBD2	TRBV11-3	many	TRBJ2-2	TGTGCCAGCAGCTTAAACTTCCCAGCGGGAGGGAACACCGGGGAGCTGTTTTTT	CASSLNFPAGGNTGELFF
TRBD2	TRBV29-1	many	TRBJ2-1	TGCAGCGTGGCCCTGTGGGCGGGAGAAATGGGGGGATACAATGAGCAGTTCTTC	CSVALWAGEMGGYNEQFF
.	TRBV7-8	many	TRBJ2-1	TGTGCCAGCAGCTTAGCCCTAGCGTCCGAGGGGGAGCAGTTCTTC	CASSLALASEGEQFF
TRBD1	TRBV3-1	.	TRBJ2-3	TGTGCCAGCAGCCAACCTCGGACAGGGGCCTCCGGAGATACGCAGTATTTT	CASSQPRTGASGDTQYF
.	TRBV30	few	TRBJ2-5	TGTGCCTGGAGTTGGAGGGACCAAGAGACCCAGTACTTC	CAWSWRDQETQYF
.	TRBV11-2	medium-sized	TRBJ2-3	TGTGCCAGCAGCTTAGAGCGGCGGGGTACAGATACGCAGTATTTT	CASSLERRGTDTQYF
.	TRBV3-1	.	TRBJ1-4	TGTGCCAGCAGCAGACTGGGGGAAAAACTGTTTTTT	CASSRLGEKLFF
.	TRBV23-1	many	TRBJ2-7	TGCGCCAGCAGTCCCTCTAGGTGGAATAAGTACGAGCAGTACTTC	CASSPSRWNKYEQYF
.	TRBV18	.	TRBJ2-5	TGTGCCAGCTCACCAGCCAGGGCCCGCCAAGAGACCCAGTACTTC	CASSPARARQETQYF
.	TRBV20-1	.	TRBJ1-1	TGCAGTGCTAGGAGCTCGGGGGGCGCATTGGGCACTGAAGCTTTCTTT	CSARSSGGALGTEAFF
.	TRBV24-1	few	TRBJ2-1	TGTGCCACCAGTGATTCAACCTGGCAGCAGAACAATGAGCAGTTCTTC	CATSDSTWQQNNEQFF
.	TRBV14	few	TRBJ2-5	TGTGCCAGCAGCCAAGGCGGGGTTCTCTTGGAGACCCAGTACTTC	CASSQGGVLLETQYF
TRBD1	TRBV12-3/TRBV12-4	many	TRBJ2-5	TGTGCCAGCAGTTCCGGACAGGGTAAATTGGAGACCCAGTACTTC	CASSSGQGKLETQYF
.	TRBV4-1	.	TRBJ2-6	TGCGCCAGCAGCCAAGATGTGGTGAAAGCAGGGCGCCTCTCTGGGGCCAACGTCCTGACTTTC	CASSQDVVKAGRLSGANVLTF
TRBD2	TRBV7-3	many	TRBJ2-3	TGTGCCAGCAGCTTAAATAGCGGGGCGGGGAAAGATACGCAGTATTTT	CASSLNSGAGKDTQYF
TRBD1	TRBV20-1	few	TRBJ1-6	TGCAGTGCTAGTCATGACAGGGATAATTCACCCCTCCACTTT	CSASHDRDNSPLHF
.	TRBV6-1	.	TRBJ1-2	TGTGCCAGCAGGCCCCGGATCTATGGCTACACCTTC	CASRPRIYGYTF
.	TRBV4-3	many	TRBJ2-1	TGCGCCAGCAGCCAAGATGGGCGGGATGGTTACAATGAGCAGTTCTTC	CASSQDGRDGYNEQFF
.	TRBV19	many	TRBJ2-2	TGTGCCAGTACTCCGTCATGGGTCTCTAGCACCGGGGAGCTGTTTTTT	CASTPSWVSSTGELFF
TRBD1	TRBV20-1	many	TRBJ2-5	TGCAGTGCTAGAGATGAGGGGAAAGGGGGCGAGACCCAGTACTTC	CSARDEGKGGETQYF
TRBD2	TRBV4-1	few	TRBJ2-7	TGCGCCAGCAGCGCCCAACCGCTAGCGGGGGGCATTTACGAGCAGTACTTC	CASSAQPLAGGIYEQYF
TRBD1	TRBV7-9	few	TRBJ1-1	TGTGCCAGCAGCTCGAGAGGACAGGGGGATACTGAAGCTTTCTTT	CASSSRGQGDTEAFF